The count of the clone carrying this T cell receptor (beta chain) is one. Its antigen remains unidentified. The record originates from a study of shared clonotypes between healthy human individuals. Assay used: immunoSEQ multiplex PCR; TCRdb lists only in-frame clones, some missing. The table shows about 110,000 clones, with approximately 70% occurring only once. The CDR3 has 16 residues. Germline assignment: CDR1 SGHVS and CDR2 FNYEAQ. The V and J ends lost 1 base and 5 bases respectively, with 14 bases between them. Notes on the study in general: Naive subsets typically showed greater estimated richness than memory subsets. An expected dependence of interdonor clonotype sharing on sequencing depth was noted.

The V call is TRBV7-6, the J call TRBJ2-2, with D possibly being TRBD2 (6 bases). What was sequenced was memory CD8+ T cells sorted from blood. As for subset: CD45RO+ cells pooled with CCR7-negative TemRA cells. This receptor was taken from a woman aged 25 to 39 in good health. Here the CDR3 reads CASSLVVSGATGELFF. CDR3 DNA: TGTGCCAGCAGCTTAGTGGTTAGCGGAGCAACCGGGGAGCTGTTTTTT. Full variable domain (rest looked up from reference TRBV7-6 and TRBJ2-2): GAGVSQSPRYKVTKRGQDVALRCDPISGHVSLYWYRQALGQGPEFLTYFNYEAQQDKSGLPNDRFSAERPEGSISTLTIQRTEQRDSAMYRCASSLVVSGATGELFFGEGSRLTVL.